This TCR beta chain was found in a study of T cell responses to AZD1222 COVID-19 vaccine (dated by TCRdb to the early 2020s). Regarding the study in general: AZD1222 recipients whose second dose came at about 4 weeks and those whose second dose came at about 12 weeks were combined into one group, since spike-specific TCR depth and breadth did not differ between the two schedules. TCR sequencing was performed for 230 to 250 trial participants, of whom about 200 were given two doses of AZD1222 and approximately 25 were given two doses of MenACWY control vaccine. Enrollment into the trials was organized by age into subgroups of 18-55, 56-69 and 70-plus years, and those subgroups contained roughly 140, 27 and 60 TCR-sequenced participants, respectively.

Reading the label with the study, this specimen's time point is: baseline before first vaccination. Vaccinee samples were obtained from the UK trials COV001 and COV002, which included a single-blind randomized controlled phase 2/3 trial of AZD1222 (ChAdOx1 nCoV-19) in healthy adults. For TCRbeta chain sequencing, PBMC samples from trial participants were taken at day 0 and at day 28 after the second dose. The CDR3 measures 15 amino acids from cysteine to phenylalanine. Solely the CDR3 DNA is kept, with 45 bases framed from the first base. Via the germline V gene (reference sequence), CDR1 is SEHNR and CDR2 FQNEAQ. The junction shows trimming of 2 bases on V and 7 bases on J, and the gene matches do not reach 4 bases of it. The CDR3 regions of human TCRbeta chains were subjected to immunosequencing. The paper's processing steps were these. TCRs in the repertoires were compared against a reference library of SARS-CoV-2-specific TCRs that had been generated with the MIRA antigen-specificity platform. Breadth was defined as the fraction of unique TCRs that were SARS-CoV-2-associated, and depth was defined as the fraction of total T cells that were SARS-CoV-2-associated. Using the MIRA data, every spike-specific TCR was mapped to the spike region that the TCR reacted to and assigned to either a CD4 or a CD8 class. Log10-transformed breadth and depth values were compared by one-way ANOVA with Sidak's multiple comparisons tests. Here the immuneACCESS table is served through TCRdb, limited to in-frame sequences with V and J called. Missing clones are a known gap in these copies; in checked studies unresolved V genes cover under half, and the rest lacks a known reason. Clone size and V and J calls were adopted from that table, with D and trimming inferred from the DNA. This sample holds 120,000 to 150,000 clones; about 90% were observed only once. Of the sample, 5.5% to 6.5% is held by the ten largest clones.

Overall results and qualifications from the work: The 56-69-year group was small, and its depth increase did not reach significance, likely because of low power. Conclusions about previously exposed vaccinees are limited, since just five or six AZD1222 recipients were seropositive for SARS-CoV-2 at baseline. Participants were mostly white British, with more females than males. The authors suggested clonal diversity may have been underestimated. Because no day 14 peak-response samples were available, repertoires were characterized only after the peak T cell response. The vaccine-associated CD4 TCRs covered the entire spike protein, and the dominant responses fell in regions 160-218 and 743-854. Reportedly, almost half of the unique spike-specific TCRs recognized epitopes lying outside the regions that are mutated in the B.1.351 and B.1.1.7 variants. A significant rise in spike-specific TCR breadth and depth was observed after two AZD1222 doses relative to day 0 and relative to MenACWY recipients.

As for this clone: Its antigen is not yet known. No quality values exist for individual bases; no much larger clone is one base distant.

Sequencing used peripheral blood, obtained on day 0 of AZD1222 vaccination. The V and J genes are TRBV7-9 and TRBJ1-4; 10 bases in the junction line up with TRBD1. The sequence was collected from an adult in good health. DNA sequence: TGTGCCAGCAGCTTAAAGGACAGGGGGGTTGAAAAACTGTTTTTT. The translation is CASSLKDRGVEKLFF. With the rest looked up from the reference TRBV7-9 and TRBJ1-4 genes rather than sequenced, the full variable domain is DTGVSQNPRHKITKRGQNVTFRCDPISEHNRLYWYRQTLGQGPEFLTYFQNEAQLEKSRLLSDRFSAERPKGSFSTLEIQRTEQGDSAMYLCASSLKDRGVEKLFFGSGTQLSVL.